The clone carrying this TCR beta chain was picked up many times. These data are taken from a study of response to subunit inactivated influenza vaccine. The V gene lost 3 bases and the J gene lost 7 bases, with 18 bases spanning the gap. CDR3 size: 14 residues. Germline loops: CDR1 SQVTM, CDR2 ANQGSEA. Via MiXCR, TCRdb re-called the RT-PCR reads, giving one row per CDR3 protein. Of about 650,000 distinct CDR3 sequences in the sample, around 14% are singletons; the top ten hold around a tenth. The sample was PBMCs from blood, taken 11 to 12 days after vaccination. The chain couples TRBV29-1 to TRBJ1-2, with D perhaps matching TRBD1 (5 bases). This receptor was obtained from a man aged 45-60 years who received an inactivated influenza vaccine. The CDR3 is CSVDSGLVVFGYTF. The CDR3 DNA is TGCAGCGTTGACTCAGGGTTGGTGGTATTTGGCTACACCTTC. Based on the CDR3 plus reference TRBV29-1 and TRBJ1-2, the full variable domain is SAVISQKPSRDICQRGTSLTIQCQVDSQVTMMFWYRQQPGQSLTLIATANQGSEATYESGFVIDKFPISRPNLTFSTLTVSNMSPEDSSIYLCSVDSGLVVFGYTFGSGTRLTVV.